Below are 23 T cell receptor beta chains sequenced from a single sample in a study of T cell repertoires in MIS-A myocarditis. This table comes from immunoSEQ multiplex PCR, and its TCRdb copy is limited to in-frame clones, with some not included. The sample lists 13,000 to 15,000 clones; around 70% were seen once. Sequencing was performed on left ventricle heart tissue obtained at autopsy. The receptors originated from a man aged 18 to 30 with fulminant myocarditis from multisystem inflammatory syndrome in adults (MIS-A) after COVID-19.

This sequence joins TRBV7-2 and TRBJ1-1; D uncertain. Germline CDR1 is SGHTA and CDR2 is FQGNSA. V dropped 8 bases and J dropped 4 bases, with 11 bases sitting between them. The CDR3 runs to 12 residues. The CDR3 here is CASGGYGTEAFF. CDR3 nucleotides: TGTGCCAGCGGTGGGTACGGCACTGAAGCTTTCTTT. Full variable domain (rest looked up from reference TRBV7-2 and TRBJ1-1): GAGVSQSPSNKVTEKGKDVELRCDPISGHTALYWYRQSLGQGLEFLIYFQGNSAPDKSGLPSDRFSAERTGGSVSTLTIQRTQQEDSAVYLCASGGYGTEAFFGQGTRLTVV.

The chain employs TRBV18 and TRBJ2-3, with D tentatively TRBD1 (6 bases). The CDR3 length is 16 residues. V was clipped by 3 bases and J by 0 bases, with 13 bases between them. CDR1 and CDR2 (germline): KGHSH, LQKENI. The CDR3 loop is CASSPYGTPSTDTQYF. As DNA, the CDR3 is TGTGCCAGCTCACCGTACGGGACACCTAGCACAGATACGCAGTATTTT.

Here the CDR3 reads CASSAGTSGPLNPYEQYF. CDR3 bases: TGCGCCAGCAGTGCCGGGACTAGCGGGCCATTAAACCCCTACGAGCAGTACTTC. The genes are TRBV10-1 and TRBJ2-7; 12 positions match TRBD2. Germline V gene data show CDR1 as WNHNN and CDR2 as SYGVQD (reference sequence). The CDR3 is 18 amino acids. V gave up 4 bases and J gave up 2 bases; unmatched junction bases: 12.

This chain links TRBV29-1 with TRBJ2-5; 7 nucleotides agree with TRBD2. Germline CDR1 and CDR2: SQVTM and ANQGSEA. There are 15 residues in the CDR3. J gave up 2 bases and V 4 bases, and 10 bases lay outside the gene matches. CDR3 DNA: TGCAGCGTTGTTACCAGCGGGGACGGACAAGAGACCCAGTACTTC. Translation: CSVVTSGDGQETQYF.

The chain has TRBV28 and TRBJ1-3; D is ambiguous. The germline V and J ends were trimmed by 6 bases and 0 bases, with 6 bases remaining between them. Germline CDR1 is MDHEN and CDR2 is SYDVKM. There are 13 residues in the CDR3. CDR3 amino acids: CASRPSSGNTIYF. Here the CDR3 DNA reads TGTGCCAGCAGGCCGAGCTCTGGAAACACCATATATTTT.

The chain is built from TRBV28 and TRBJ2-5; 7 positions agree with TRBD2. Germline trimming cut 3 bases from V and 1 base from J; bases unmatched to any gene: 2. CDR1 and CDR2 (germline): MDHEN, SYDVKM. This CDR3 spans 14 amino acids. The CDR3 here is CASSFWGGQETQYF. The CDR3 nucleotides are TGTGCCAGCAGTTTCTGGGGGGGCCAAGAGACCCAGTACTTC.

V gene TRBV9 combines with J gene TRBJ2-5, with TRBD1 matching 11 bases. The length of the CDR3 is 15 residues. V lost 6 bases to trimming and J lost 5 bases; unmatched junction nucleotides: 9. Germline V gene sequence: CDR1 SGDLS, CDR2 YYNGEE. CDR3 loop: CASTEGQGAFETQYF. For the CDR3, the DNA is TGTGCCAGCACCGAAGGACAGGGGGCTTTTGAGACCCAGTACTTC.

The gene calls are TRBV28 and TRBJ2-5, with D perhaps given as TRBD1 or TRBD2 (6 bases each). The CDR3 has 15 amino acids. Trimming pared 7 bases from V and 1 base from J, leaving 16 bases between. Germline V gives CDR1 MDHEN, CDR2 SYDVKM. CDR3 coding DNA: TGTGCCAGCAACCCCGGAGGGGGTTTCCAAGAGACCCAGTACTTC. Translating gives CASNPGGGFQETQYF. Using reference TRBV28 and TRBJ2-5 for the parts outside the CDR3, the full variable domain is DVKVTQSSRYLVKRTGEKVFLECVQDMDHENMFWYRQDPGLGLRLIYFSYDVKMKEKGDIPEGYSVSREKKERFSLILESASTNQTSMYLCASNPGGGFQETQYFGPGTRLLVL.

The rearrangement links TRBV28 to TRBJ1-3; 10 positions match TRBD1. Germline assignment: CDR1 MDHEN and CDR2 SYDVKM. The length of the CDR3 is 16 residues. With 6 bases clipped from V and 4 bases from J, the junction kept 9 bases outside the gene matches. CDR3 region: CASRPRQGALGNTIYF. DNA of the CDR3: TGTGCCAGCAGACCAAGACAGGGGGCACTGGGAAACACCATATATTTT.

The genes are TRBV30 and TRBJ1-6; 10 bases are shared with TRBD1. The CDR3 contains 15 residues. The germline V gene has CDR1 GTSNPN and CDR2 SVGIG (reference sequence). With V trimmed by 1 base and J by 10 bases, 7 bases remained unmatched. CDR3 protein: CAWSGSGQGGSPLHF. The CDR3 bases are TGTGCCTGGAGTGGTAGTGGACAGGGGGGATCACCCCTCCACTTT. Combining the CDR3 with reference TRBV30 and TRBJ1-6 gives the whole variable domain SQTIHQWPATLVQPVGSPLSLECTVEGTSNPNLYWYRQAAGRGLQLLFYSVGIGQISSEVPQNLSASRPQDRQFILSSKKLLLSDSGFYLCAWSGSGQGGSPLHFGNGTRLTVT.

CDR3 bases: TGCGCCAGCAGCCCCGCCCCGTCTAGCGGGATCTCCTACGAGCAGTACTTC. Encoded protein: CASSPAPSSGISYEQYF. This rearrangement joins TRBV4-1 to TRBJ2-7; 9 bases map to TRBD2. Trimming cost V 4 bases and J 0 bases; bases outside gene matches: 10. The CDR3 loop spans 17 amino acids. Germline CDR1 reads MGHRA; CDR2 reads YSYEKL.

The rearrangement joins TRBV7-2 to TRBJ1-6, with D perhaps TRBD1 (6 bases). Germline V gives CDR1 SGHTA, CDR2 FQGNSA. The CDR3 has 11 amino acids. Between the trimmed V and J ends, which lost 8 bases and 14 bases, there was a span of 13 bases. The CDR3 bases are TGTGCCAGCGGGGGGGCAACGGCCCTCCACTTT. Amino acids: CASGGATALHF.

The genes are TRBV19 and TRBJ1-3; D is undetermined. Trimming pared 6 bases from V and 0 bases from J, leaving 12 bases between. Germline V gene lookup returns CDR1 LNHDA and CDR2 SQIVND (reference sequence). The CDR3 has 15 residues. CDR3: CASSAYSFSGNTIYF. The CDR3 region has the DNA TGTGCCAGTAGCGCTTACAGCTTCTCTGGAAACACCATATATTTT. Full variable domain (rest looked up from reference TRBV19 and TRBJ1-3): DGGITQSPKYLFRKEGQNVTLSCEQNLNHDAMYWYRQDPGQGLRLIYYSQIVNDFQKGDIAEGYSVSREKKESFPLTVTSAQKNPTAFYLCASSAYSFSGNTIYFGEGSWLTVV.

This clone turned up a few times. J is TRBJ1-1 and V is TRBV6-1; D is possibly TRBD1 (6 bases). Trimming removed 3 bases from V and 3 bases from J, with 8 bases in between. Germline CDR1 reads MNHNS; CDR2 reads SASEGT. This CDR3 is built from 13 residues. This chain's CDR3 is CASSEDSYTEAFF. CDR3 sequence (DNA): TGTGCCAGCAGTGAGGACAGCTACACTGAAGCTTTCTTT.

The rearrangement links TRBV4-3 to TRBJ1-2, with no clear D. CDR3 size: 13 residues. V was trimmed by 4 bases and J by 8 bases, leaving 14 bases between them. Germline V gene lookup returns CDR1 LGHNA and CDR2 YSLEER. CDR3 in DNA: TGCGCCAGCAGCCCCTTCGGGGAGGGAGGCTACACCTTC. This codes for CASSPFGEGGYTF.

This sequence joins TRBV5-1 and TRBJ2-1, with TRBD2 matching 11 bases. Germline values: CDR1 SGHRS, CDR2 YFSETQ. Germline trimming cut 4 bases from V and 3 bases from J; bases unmatched to any gene: 6. The CDR3 is 16 residues long. For the CDR3, the DNA is TGCGCCAGCAGCCCGAGACTAGCGGGACTCTACAATGAGCAGTTCTTC. It yields the protein CASSPRLAGLYNEQFF.

Regarding this clone: A junction end diverges from the germline sequence, so it may reflect a read error. This sequence joins TRBV19 and TRBJ1-5, with a tentative D call TRBD1 (5 bases). There are 13 residues in the CDR3. Looked up from germline, CDR1 is LNHDA and CDR2 is SQIVND (reference sequence). The chain's CDR3 is CASSSFQGQPQHF. DNA of the CDR3: TGTGCCAGCAGTAGCTTTCAGGGACAGCCCCAGCATTTT.

The chain links TRBV29-1 to TRBJ2-5, with 7 nucleotides matching TRBD2. There are 15 residues in the CDR3. The V gene's germline CDR1 is SQVTM and CDR2 ANQGSEA. The V and J ends lost 6 bases and 3 bases, in that order; junction bases with no gene match: 13. The CDR3 region has the DNA TGCAGCGTGGAATACGGGACGGGGGGTGAAGAGACCCAGTACTTC. Translation: CSVEYGTGGEETQYF.

This clone appeared a few times. This chain connects TRBV4-3 to TRBJ1-6; D gene ambiguous. The V and J ends lost 4 bases and 14 bases respectively, with 21 bases between them. Germline lookup yields CDR1 LGHNA and CDR2 YSLEER. This CDR3 comprises 15 residues. The CDR3 nucleotides read TGCGCCAGCAGCCGGGAGTCCACAACCGGAAGGGCCCTCCACTTT. Translation gives CASSRESTTGRALHF.

V is TRBV12-3 or TRBV12-4 and J is TRBJ2-5; no definite D call. This CDR3 region has 13 residues. V lost 6 bases, J lost 4 bases, and 12 bases lay in between. CDR3 in DNA: TGTGCCAGCAGCCAAAACAGTGGAGAGACCCAGTACTTC. Encoded protein: CASSQNSGETQYF.

J is TRBJ1-1 and V is TRBV9; a weak D match, TRBD1 (5 bases). CDR3 length equals 15 residues. V lost 4 bases to trimming and J lost 2 bases, with 15 bases between them. Germline loops: CDR1 SGDLS, CDR2 YYNGEE. The CDR3 reads CASSPRGNHNTEAFF. CDR3 nucleotides: TGTGCCAGCAGCCCCCGGGGCAATCATAACACTGAAGCTTTCTTT.

V gene TRBV7-9 combines with J gene TRBJ1-1; 9 bases are shared with TRBD1. The trim removed 4 bases at V and 4 bases at J, leaving 4 bases unmatched. The CDR3 has 14 amino acids. Germline loops: CDR1 SEHNR, CDR2 FQNEAQ (reference sequence). The CDR3 spells CASSSLDRGTEAFF. CDR3 nucleotide sequence: TGTGCCAGCAGCTCGTTGGACAGGGGCACTGAAGCTTTCTTT.

The gene calls are TRBV21-1 and TRBJ2-1; the tabulated D call, TRBD2, remains unverified against the DNA. TRBV21-1 is a pseudogene segment. This CDR3 spans 18 amino acids. The CDR3, as DNA: TGTGCCAGCAGCAAAGTTTCGGAGCGGGGGGCCCTATACAATGAGCAGTTCTTC. Protein: CASSKVSERGALYNEQFF.